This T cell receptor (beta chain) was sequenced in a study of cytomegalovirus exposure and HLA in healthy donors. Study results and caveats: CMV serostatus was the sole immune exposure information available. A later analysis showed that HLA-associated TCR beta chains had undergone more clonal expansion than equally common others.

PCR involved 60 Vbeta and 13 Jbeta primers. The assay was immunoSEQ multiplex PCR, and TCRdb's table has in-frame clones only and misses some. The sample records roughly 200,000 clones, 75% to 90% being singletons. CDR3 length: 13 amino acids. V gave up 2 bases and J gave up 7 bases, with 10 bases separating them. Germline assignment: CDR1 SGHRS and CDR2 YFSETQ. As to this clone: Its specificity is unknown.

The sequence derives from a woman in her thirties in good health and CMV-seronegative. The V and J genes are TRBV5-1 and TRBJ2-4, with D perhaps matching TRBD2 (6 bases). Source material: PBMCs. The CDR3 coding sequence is TGCGCCAGCAGCTTCGGAGGGGACAACATTCAGTACTTC. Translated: CASSFGGDNIQYF.